These 20 T cell receptor beta chains were sequenced from one sample in a study of blood T cell repertoires in COVID-19. TCRdb keeps only in-frame clones here, not all; method: immunoSEQ multiplex PCR. The sample carries around 160,000 clones, about four fifths recorded once. The specimen was peripheral blood. These receptors all stem from a human donor with acute or convalescent COVID-19. The donor label of this sample is uncertain.

The V and J genes are TRBV14 and TRBJ2-7, with D tentatively TRBD1 (6 bases). From germline, CDR1 is SGHDN and CDR2 FVKESK. The CDR3 is made up of 14 amino acids. The germline V and J ends were trimmed by 0 bases and 7 bases, with 13 bases remaining between them. The DNA for the CDR3 is TGTGCCAGCAGCCAAGAAGTAGCAAGGGGGGAGCAGTACTTC. It yields the protein CASSQEVARGEQYF.

In this sample, this clone turned up once. The V gene is TRBV6-5, the J gene TRBJ2-2, with TRBD2 matching over 7 bases. Germline V CDR1 and CDR2: MNHEY, SVGAGI. V dropped 6 bases and J dropped 5; count of bases not matched to a gene: 9. CDR3 length: 15 amino acids. The DNA for the CDR3 is TGTGCCAGCAGCGCGGTGGGGGGAGGGACCGGGGAGCTGTTTTTT. Translation gives CASSAVGGGTGELFF.

This chain links TRBV9 with TRBJ2-5; 9 bases line up with TRBD2. Germline V gives CDR1 SGDLS, CDR2 YYNGEE. This CDR3 region has 15 residues. J was trimmed by 1 base and V by 2 bases; bases with no gene match: 3. As DNA, the CDR3 is TGTGCCAGCAGCGTTATAGCGGGGGTCCAAGAGACCCAGTACTTC. This codes for CASSVIAGVQETQYF.

The chain joins TRBV7-9 to TRBJ2-1; the D gene is possibly TRBD1 (6 bases). V was trimmed by 7 bases and J by 5 bases, leaving 12 bases between them. The CDR3 is 13 residues long. Germline loops: CDR1 SEHNR, CDR2 FQNEAQ (reference sequence). The CDR3 nucleotides are TGTGCCAGCATCTCTACAGGGAACAATGAGCAGTTCTTC. Amino acids: CASISTGNNEQFF.

The chain links TRBV7-9 to TRBJ1-2; 7 bases are a match to TRBD1. V gave up 3 bases and J gave up 3 bases; unmatched junction bases: 10. The CDR3 runs to 16 residues. Germline CDR1 and CDR2: SEHNR and FQNEAQ (reference sequence). CDR3 in DNA: TGTGCCAGCAGCTTCTCTTTCAGACAGGGCGACTATGGCTACACCTTC. It yields the protein CASSFSFRQGDYGYTF.

V gene TRBV5-1 combines with J gene TRBJ1-1; 10 bases map to TRBD1. This CDR3 has 14 amino acids. In germline, CDR1 is SGHRS, CDR2 YFSETQ. V was clipped by 2 bases and J by 4 bases; unmatched bases: 2. The CDR3 DNA is TGCGCCAGCAGCTTTGGGACAGGGGCCACTGAAGCTTTCTTT. Its translation: CASSFGTGATEAFF.

As for this clone: At one boundary the junction diverges from the germline segment, which might be a read error. V and J are TRBV5-6 and TRBJ2-4, with 7 bases matching TRBD1. The germline gives CDR1 SGHDT, CDR2 YYEEEE. The CDR3 runs to 14 residues. The chain's CDR3 is CASSKDRATNIQYF. For the CDR3, the DNA is TGTGCCAGCAGCAAAGACAGGGCCACAAACATTCAGTACTTC.

The chain has TRBV5-1 and TRBJ2-1; 8 bases are a match to TRBD1. With V trimmed by 2 bases and J by 7 bases, 8 bases remained unmatched. CDR3 length: 15 residues. Germline V gives CDR1 SGHRS, CDR2 YFSETQ. The CDR3 DNA sequence: TGCGCCAGCAGCTTCGGACAGGGCCCTTCGAATGAGCAGTTCTTC. Amino acids: CASSFGQGPSNEQFF.

This sequence joins TRBV14 and TRBJ1-2; D is undetermined. CDR1 is SGHDN, CDR2 FVKESK, per germline. V was clipped by 2 bases and J by 4 bases, with 8 bases between them. The CDR3 length is 13 residues. CDR3 in amino acids: CASSQNSLYGYTF. The CDR3 coding sequence is TGTGCCAGCAGCCAAAACAGCCTCTATGGCTACACCTTC.

This clone was seen once. The chain combines TRBV6-5 with TRBJ1-4, with 8 bases aligning to TRBD1. Per the germline V gene, CDR1 is MNHEY and CDR2 is SVGAGI. The CDR3 spans 16 residues. V dropped 4 bases and J dropped 6; count of bases not matched to a gene: 10. CDR3 sequence: CASSSNVQGADEKLFF. In DNA form, the CDR3 reads TGTGCCAGCAGTTCCAATGTCCAGGGGGCTGATGAAAAACTGTTTTTT.

The V gene is TRBV5-1, the J gene TRBJ1-1, with D hard to call. V gave up 4 bases and J gave up 3 bases, with 10 bases separating them. The CDR3 extends over 13 amino acids. Looked up from germline, CDR1 is SGHRS and CDR2 is YFSETQ. The CDR3 nucleotides are TGCGCCAGCAGCCTTGGGGAGGACACTGAAGCTTTCTTT. Translation gives CASSLGEDTEAFF.

V gene TRBV27 combines with J gene TRBJ1-4; 12 positions match TRBD1. There are 17 residues in the CDR3. CDR1 MNHEY and CDR2 SMNVEV come from the germline V gene (reference sequence). V shed 3 bases and J 3 bases; nucleotides not matched to a gene: 5. The CDR3 bases are TGTGCCAGCAGTTTGAGGGACAGGGGGCTGCCTAATGAAAAACTGTTTTTT. It specifies CASSLRDRGLPNEKLFF. The variable domain in full, completed from reference TRBV27 and TRBJ1-4, reads EAQVTQNPRYLITVTGKKLTVTCSQNMNHEYMSWYRQDPGLGLRQIYYSMNVEVTDKGDVPEGYKVSRKEKRNFPLILESPSPNQTSLYFCASSLRDRGLPNEKLFFGSGTQLSVL.

The chain is built from TRBV7-9 and TRBJ1-1; weak D call: TRBD1 (5 bases). The length of the CDR3 is 10 residues. CDR1 is SEHNR and CDR2 is FQNEAQ in the germline V gene (reference sequence). Here the CDR3 DNA reads TGTGCAAGTCGGGGGACTGAAGCTTTCTTT. It is translated as CASRGTEAFF.

The CDR3 bases are TGTGCCAGCATTCGTTCCTTGATGGAGACCGGGGAGCTGTTTTTT. It specifies CASIRSLMETGELFF. V and J are TRBV4-2 and TRBJ2-2; D is uncertain. V lost 7 bases to trimming and J lost 5 bases, with 17 bases between them. The CDR3 consists of 15 residues. Germline V gives CDR1 LGHNA, CDR2 YNFKEQ.

This clone has at least ten counts. The chain carries TRBV5-1 and TRBJ1-4; perhaps TRBD1 as D (5 bases). The CDR3 loop spans 15 amino acids. Trimming took 0 bases from V and 3 from J, leaving 9 bases between them. CDR1 SGHRS and CDR2 YFSETQ come from the germline V gene. Here the CDR3 reads CASSLDPGSNEKLFF. CDR3 nucleotides: TGCGCCAGCAGCTTGGATCCAGGGTCTAATGAAAAACTGTTTTTT.

The DNA for the CDR3 is TGCGCCAGCAGCTCGGTCGTTCTGAACACTGAAGCTTTCTTT. It yields the protein CASSSVVLNTEAFF. The V and J genes are TRBV5-1 and TRBJ1-1; D is uncertain. Trimming removed 3 bases at V and 0 bases at J, with 9 bases between. CDR1 SGHRS and CDR2 YFSETQ come from the germline V gene. This CDR3 region has 14 residues.

The rearrangement joins TRBV5-5 to TRBJ2-2, with TRBD2 as a possible D gene (6 bases). The CDR3 totals 14 residues. Trimming stripped 0 bases from V and 5 bases from J, with 8 bases between. The germline V gene has CDR1 SGHKS and CDR2 YYEKEE (reference sequence). CDR3 region: CASSLVGGTGELFF. In DNA, the CDR3 is TGTGCCAGCAGCTTGGTGGGAGGAACCGGGGAGCTGTTTTTT.

This clone came up once. This rearrangement joins TRBV19 to TRBJ2-7; tentatively, D is TRBD2 (5 bases). In germline, CDR1 is LNHDA, CDR2 SQIVND (reference sequence). The CDR3 is 13 amino acids. The germline V and J ends were trimmed by 10 bases and 1 base, with 14 bases remaining between them. Written as DNA, the CDR3 is TGTGCCACTTCCCCGGGGTTTTCCTACGAGCAGTACTTC. Translation: CATSPGFSYEQYF.

This clone was counted only a few times. J is TRBJ1-1 and V is TRBV5-4, with a tentative D call TRBD1 (6 bases). Germline V gives CDR1 SGHNT, CDR2 YYREEE (reference sequence). V was trimmed by 2 bases and J by 4 bases, leaving 12 bases between them. CDR3 length: 14 residues. As DNA, the CDR3 is TGTGCCAGCAGCTTACAGGGCAGGGGCACTGAAGCTTTCTTT. Protein sequence: CASSLQGRGTEAFF. Filled out from reference TRBV5-4 and TRBJ1-1, the complete variable domain reads ETGVTQSPTHLIKTRGQQVTLRCSSQSGHNTVSWYQQALGQGPQFIFQYYREEENGRGNFPPRFSGLQFPNYSSELNVNALELDDSALYLCASSLQGRGTEAFFGQGTRLTVV.

This clone was recorded only once. The V and J genes are TRBV19 and TRBJ2-7; D is possibly TRBD1 (5 bases). From germline, CDR1 is LNHDA and CDR2 SQIVND (reference sequence). This CDR3 spans 14 amino acids. The germline V and J ends were trimmed by 6 bases and 0 bases, with 12 bases remaining between them. The CDR3: CASRRSTDSYEQYF. The CDR3 DNA reads as TGTGCCAGTAGACGCTCGACAGACTCCTACGAGCAGTACTTC.